The 22 T cell receptor beta chains given below trace back to one sample, sequenced in a study of blood T cell repertoires in COVID-19. Assay used: immunoSEQ multiplex PCR; TCRdb lists only in-frame clones, some missing. The sample shows about 58,000 clones, roughly nine tenths of them seen only once. Sequenced sample: peripheral blood. The receptors here all came from a woman aged 70-85 years with active COVID-19.

The chain joins TRBV10-1 to TRBJ2-1; 7 positions agree with TRBD2. The CDR3 runs to 13 residues. The ends lost 5 bases at V and 8 bases at J; junction bases unmatched: 6. Germline assignment: CDR1 WNHNN and CDR2 SYGVQD (reference sequence). DNA for the CDR3: TGCGCCAGCAGTCCAGCGGGGAGAGATGAGCAGTTCTTC. Its protein product is CASSPAGRDEQFF.

The chain has TRBV6-2 or TRBV6-3 and TRBJ1-2; possible D gene TRBD1, 6 bases. The CDR3 spans 14 residues. The germline gives CDR1 MNHEY, CDR2 SVGEGT. V was trimmed by 0 bases and J by 8 bases, leaving 13 bases between them. The CDR3 spells CASSYSGAIWGYTF. The DNA for the CDR3 is TGTGCCAGCAGTTACTCGGGGGCCATTTGGGGCTACACCTTC.

This chain connects TRBV19 to TRBJ1-2, with D perhaps matching TRBD1 (5 bases). Germline values: CDR1 LNHDA, CDR2 SQIVND (reference sequence). CDR3 length equals 13 residues. Trimming took off 6 bases at V and 8 bases at J, with 16 bases between the two ends. CDR3 coding DNA: TGTGCCAGTAGCCACGGAGGGGTGAACGGCTACACCTTC. Translation gives CASSHGGVNGYTF.

V usage is TRBV5-6 and J usage is TRBJ2-6, with D hard to call. The ends were cut back, 4 bases at V and 1 base at J, with 9 bases in the middle. CDR1 and CDR2 from the germline V gene are SGHDT and YYEEEE. CDR3 length: 15 amino acids. CDR3 sequence reads: CASSLILSGANVLTF. The CDR3 DNA is TGTGCCAGCAGCCTTATCCTATCTGGGGCCAACGTCCTGACTTTC.

The chain carries TRBV28 and TRBJ1-2; D call uncertain. V was shortened by 2 bases and J by 4 bases, with 14 bases between the two germline ends. CDR1 and CDR2 (germline): MDHEN, SYDVKM. This CDR3 spans 15 amino acids. In nucleotides, the CDR3 is TGTGCCAGCAGTTTAAGCTCTGGACTCGGCTATGGCTACACCTTC. Translated, it gives CASSLSSGLGYGYTF.

This clone was counted a single time. V usage is TRBV28 and J usage is TRBJ1-2, with D perhaps matching TRBD1 (5 bases). CDR3 size: 12 residues. Germline V CDR1 and CDR2: MDHEN, SYDVKM. Trimming shortened V by 5 bases and J by 4 bases, and 8 bases separated the two germline ends. The chain's CDR3 is CASSATVYGYTF. The CDR3 DNA reads TGTGCCAGCAGTGCGACAGTCTATGGCTACACCTTC.

The chain carries TRBV11-2 and TRBJ1-3, with a tentative D call TRBD1 (6 bases). Trimming pared 3 bases from V and 4 bases from J, leaving 16 bases between. This CDR3 has 16 amino acids. Germline-derived CDR1 and CDR2 are SGHAT and FQNNGV. The CDR3: CASSFMLGQGGNTIYF. Written as DNA, the CDR3 is TGTGCCAGCAGCTTTATGTTGGGTCAGGGGGGAAACACCATATATTTT.

This rearrangement joins TRBV6-5 to TRBJ2-3; 10 bases match TRBD1. The CDR3 loop spans 15 amino acids. V was pared by 6 bases and J by 3 bases, with 6 bases of the junction left unmatched. CDR1 and CDR2 (germline): MNHEY, SVGAGI. Here the CDR3 DNA reads TGTGCCAGCAGCCGGGACAGGGGCCGGACAGATACGCAGTATTTT. Amino acid sequence: CASSRDRGRTDTQYF.

V and J are TRBV27 and TRBJ2-3; TRBD2 aligns across 9 bases. Trimming cost V 10 bases and J 2 bases; bases outside gene matches: 7. This CDR3 is 14 amino acids long. CDR1 MNHEY and CDR2 SMNVEV come from the germline V gene (reference sequence). The CDR3: CATHASGNTDTQYF. The CDR3 DNA sequence: TGTGCCACACACGCTAGCGGGAACACAGATACGCAGTATTTT.

The chain uses TRBV4-2 and TRBJ1-5; D is unclear. From germline, CDR1 is LGHNA and CDR2 YNFKEQ. This CDR3 region has 15 residues. Trimming pared 0 bases from V and 3 bases from J, leaving 9 bases between. CDR3 in amino acids: CASSQDPVTNQPQHF. In DNA form, the CDR3 reads TGTGCCAGCAGCCAAGACCCGGTCACCAATCAGCCCCAGCATTTT.

This chain connects TRBV15 to TRBJ2-1; TRBD2 matches at 11 bases. Germline trimming cut 9 bases from V and 1 base from J; bases unmatched to any gene: 5. The CDR3 covers 15 residues. Germline V gene data show CDR1 as LNHNV and CDR2 as YYDKDF (reference sequence). The CDR3 coding sequence is TGTGCCACAGATACTAGCGGGAGTTCCTACAATGAGCAGTTCTTC. Protein sequence: CATDTSGSSYNEQFF.

This chain connects TRBV19 to TRBJ2-7, with 8 bases aligning to TRBD2. Germline V gene lookup returns CDR1 LNHDA and CDR2 SQIVND (reference sequence). Trimming at V came to 5 bases and at J to 1 base, leaving 13 bases not matched to a gene. The CDR3 spans 17 residues. The DNA for the CDR3 is TGTGCCAGTAGTGGGGGAACTAGCGGAAAGAGGTCCTACGAGCAGTACTTC. This gives the protein CASSGGTSGKRSYEQYF. Looking up the rest from reference TRBV19 and TRBJ2-7 gives the full variable domain: DGGITQSPKYLFRKEGQNVTLSCEQNLNHDAMYWYRQDPGQGLRLIYYSQIVNDFQKGDIAEGYSVSREKKESFPLTVTSAQKNPTAFYLCASSGGTSGKRSYEQYFGPGTRLTVT.

The genes are TRBV19 and TRBJ1-1; 7 bases align to TRBD1. Germline CDR1 and CDR2: LNHDA and SQIVND (reference sequence). V gave up 10 bases and J gave up 6 bases; unmatched junction bases: 11. The CDR3 runs to 13 residues. This CDR3 is CATDRGRGPEAFF. CDR3 bases: TGTGCCACCGACCGGGGAAGGGGGCCTGAAGCTTTCTTT.

This rearrangement joins TRBV3-1 (or the pseudogene TRBV3-2) to TRBJ2-7, with TRBD2 identical over 7 bases. The CDR3 is 17 amino acids. Unmatched junction bases numbered 12, after V lost 1 base and J lost 3 bases. Germline V gives CDR1 LGHDT, CDR2 YNNKEL (reference sequence). CDR3 in amino acids: CASSQAAPGLEIYEQYF. In nucleotides, the CDR3 is TGTGCCAGCAGCCAAGCCGCTCCCGGACTAGAAATCTACGAGCAGTACTTC.

This chain joins TRBV6-1 and TRBJ1-5; D is unresolved. V lost 1 base, J lost 0 bases, and 7 bases lay in between. This CDR3 has 15 residues. Germline V gene sequence: CDR1 MNHNS, CDR2 SASEGT. The CDR3 spells CASSEGAHSNQPQHF. CDR3 nucleotide sequence: TGTGCCAGCAGTGAAGGGGCACATAGCAATCAGCCCCAGCATTTT.

This clone occurred a few times. The chain employs TRBV7-3 and TRBJ2-1, with 8 bases matching TRBD2. With V trimmed by 3 bases and J by 5 bases, 9 bases remained unmatched. CDR3 length: 16 amino acids. In germline, CDR1 is SGHTA, CDR2 FQGTGA. Here the CDR3 DNA reads TGTGCCAGCAGCTTCCGTAGCGGGATAGGAGACAATGAGCAGTTCTTC. It is translated as CASSFRSGIGDNEQFF.

The chain links TRBV9 to TRBJ1-3; 10 bases are shared with TRBD1. The CDR3 covers 17 residues. Trimming cost V 1 base and J 2 bases; bases outside gene matches: 6. Germline-derived CDR1 and CDR2 are SGDLS and YYNGEE. The CDR3 reads CASSVSQGQGTGNTIYF. CDR3 sequence (DNA): TGTGCCAGCAGCGTATCCCAGGGACAGGGGACTGGAAACACCATATATTTT.

The V call is TRBV5-1, the J call TRBJ2-3; 8 nucleotides align to TRBD2. J lost 2 bases, V lost 3 bases, and 8 bases had no gene match. Germline CDR1 reads SGHRS; CDR2 reads YFSETQ. This CDR3 is 16 amino acids long. The CDR3 sequence is CASSSTIAGTTDTQYF. The CDR3, as DNA: TGCGCCAGCAGCTCGACAATAGCGGGAACCACAGATACGCAGTATTTT.

The chain recombines TRBV5-1 with TRBJ2-1; tentative D call: TRBD1 (5 bases). The V end lost 2 bases, the J end lost 7 bases, and 7 bases lay between the germline ends. The CDR3 runs 12 residues. CDR1 is SGHRS, CDR2 YFSETQ, per germline. The CDR3 is CASSLKGNEQFF. The CDR3, as DNA: TGCGCCAGCAGCTTAAAGGGGAATGAGCAGTTCTTC.

V and J are TRBV19 and TRBJ2-3; D gene uncertain. The CDR3 extends over 14 amino acids. Germline CDR1 LNHDA, CDR2 SQIVND (reference sequence). V was clipped by 0 bases and J by 2 bases, with 6 bases between them. Here the CDR3 reads CASSIDQSTDTQYF. The CDR3 DNA follows: TGTGCCAGTAGTATAGACCAGTCCACAGATACGCAGTATTTT.

The genes are TRBV5-1 and TRBJ2-5; 9 positions match TRBD1. This CDR3 has 14 amino acids. Trimming cost V 4 bases and J 5 bases; bases outside gene matches: 6. Germline V gene lookup returns CDR1 SGHRS and CDR2 YFSETQ. The CDR3 DNA follows: TGCGCCAGCAGCAACACAGGGGGCGAGGAGACCCAGTACTTC. Its protein is CASSNTGGEETQYF.

The chain joins TRBV10-3 to TRBJ2-7; TRBD2 aligns across 7 bases. CDR1 ENHRY and CDR2 SYGVKD come from the germline V gene. The CDR3 contains 19 residues. Trimming at V came to 2 bases and at J to 3 bases, leaving 19 bases not matched to a gene. CDR3 in DNA: TGTGCCATCAGTGAGCTGGGGACCCTTACTAGCGCCACTATCTACGAGCAGTACTTC. It yields the protein CAISELGTLTSATIYEQYF.